Shown below are 2 T cell receptor beta chains from a single sample sequenced in a study of blood T cell repertoires in COVID-19. The repertoire was sequenced with immunoSEQ multiplex PCR; TCRdb's copy has only in-frame clones and lacks some. This sample has some 68,000 clones, with over 70% found just once. Source material: peripheral blood. The receptors were gathered from a human donor in a cohort sampled during active COVID-19.

This clone was seen only once. This chain uses TRBV19 with TRBJ2-7; D not resolved. Germline V gives CDR1 LNHDA, CDR2 SQIVND (reference sequence). Trimming took 5 bases from V and 0 from J, leaving 11 bases between them. There are 14 residues in the CDR3. The CDR3 reads CASSVVTSSYEQYF. The CDR3 bases are TGTGCCAGTAGTGTAGTTACGAGCTCCTACGAGCAGTACTTC.

This chain connects TRBV28 to TRBJ2-3, with TRBD1 matching over 8 bases. The CDR3 totals 15 residues. CDR1 is MDHEN and CDR2 is SYDVKM in the germline V gene. Trimming removed 10 bases from V and 3 bases from J; junction bases left unmatched: 12. CDR3 nucleotide sequence: TGTGCCACCATCCCTTATCGACAGGGGACAGATACGCAGTATTTT. This sequence encodes CATIPYRQGTDTQYF.